The 27 T cell receptor beta chains in this list originate from one sample, sequenced in a study of response to subunit inactivated influenza vaccine. Each CDR3 protein is one row after TCRdb ran MiXCR on the RT-PCR reads. The data contain some 570,000 distinct CDR3 sequences, about 11% of them seen just once; the ten biggest clones take up about 10%. These sequences were also reported in another study, on T cells expressing NK-cell markers. That source notes: As the method of synthesis, 5'RACE template switching with UMIs yielded TCR beta cDNA.

Sequenced material: PBMCs from blood, taken on the day of vaccination. These receptors were obtained from a man over 45 who received an inactivated influenza vaccine.

The chain carries TRBV12-3 or TRBV12-4 and TRBJ2-5, with 8 bases matching TRBD2. The CDR3 extends over 15 amino acids. The ends lost 3 bases at V and 2 bases at J; junction bases unmatched: 5. CDR3 protein: CASSFGVAGQETQYF. Written as DNA, the CDR3 is TGTGCCAGCAGTTTTGGGGTAGCGGGGCAAGAGACCCAGTACTTC.

This clonotype came up a few times. This chain connects TRBV28 to TRBJ1-5; no definite D call. Germline CDR1 is MDHEN and CDR2 is SYDVKM. The length of the CDR3 is 14 residues. V was pared by 3 bases and J by 3 bases, with 9 bases between. CDR3 nucleotide sequence: TGTGCCAGCAGTTTTCTCAGAAACAATCAGCCCCAGCATTTT. This translates into CASSFLRNNQPQHF.

The chain uses TRBV5-1 and TRBJ2-7; 10 bases match TRBD2. Germline values: CDR1 SGHRS, CDR2 YFSETQ. Trimming took 2 bases from V and 4 from J; bases not matched to a gene: 6. The CDR3 is 15 residues long. The CDR3 is CASSLTGTSVYEQYF. The CDR3 coding sequence is TGCGCCAGCAGCTTAACCGGGACTAGCGTGTACGAGCAGTACTTC.

This chain links TRBV3-1 with TRBJ1-1; D is ambiguous. Trimming shortened V by 0 bases and J by 13 bases, and 12 bases separated the two germline ends. From germline, CDR1 is LGHDT and CDR2 YNNKEL (reference sequence). The CDR3 length is 12 residues. DNA of the CDR3: TGTGCCAGCAGCCAAGAGGCCGGAAGGGTTTTCTTT. This encodes CASSQEAGRVFF.

The CDR3 DNA reads TGTGCCAGCAGCTCTCAAGGTTTTCCCGGGAATACTGAAGCTTTCTTT. It is translated as CASSSQGFPGNTEAFF. This chain connects TRBV7-3 to TRBJ1-1; D unresolved. Trimming took 4 bases from V and 5 from J, leaving 20 bases between them. This CDR3 region has 16 residues. The germline gives CDR1 SGHTA, CDR2 FQGTGA.

The sample holds a few counts of this clonotype. V gene TRBV4-3 combines with J gene TRBJ2-3; 12 positions agree with TRBD2. CDR3 length equals 17 residues. Looked up from germline, CDR1 is LGHNA and CDR2 is YSLEER. V was pared by 0 bases and J by 4 bases, with 5 bases of the junction left unmatched. The CDR3 loop reads CASSQELPSGGADTQYF. In nucleotides, the CDR3 is TGCGCCAGCAGCCAAGAATTGCCTAGCGGGGGGGCAGATACGCAGTATTTT.

This clonotype was found many times. CDR3 nucleotides: TGTGCCAGCTCACCCGAGCGGGAGGGGATGTGGGAGCAGTACTTC. This gives the protein CASSPEREGMWEQYF. This sequence joins TRBV18 and TRBJ2-7, with 10 bases aligning to TRBD2. This CDR3 spans 15 amino acids. Germline V gene lookup returns CDR1 KGHSH and CDR2 LQKENI. J was trimmed by 7 bases and V by 3 bases; bases with no gene match: 9.

There are a few counts of this clonotype. The chain employs TRBV15 and TRBJ2-7; 7 bases agree with TRBD1. The CDR3 has 15 residues. Germline values: CDR1 LNHNV, CDR2 YYDKDF (reference sequence). The J segment lost 5 bases and the V segment lost 0 bases, leaving 7 bases of the junction unmatched. This CDR3 is CATSRDGDRRNEQYF. In DNA form, the CDR3 reads TGTGCCACCAGCAGAGATGGGGACAGAAGGAACGAGCAGTACTTC.

This clonotype was detected a few times. The chain recombines TRBV28 with TRBJ2-7; TRBD1 might be the D (5 bases). The germline V gene has CDR1 MDHEN and CDR2 SYDVKM. V was pared by 6 bases and J by 2 bases, with 11 bases between. The CDR3 consists of 13 residues. CDR3 nucleotide sequence: TGTGCCAGCAGAGGGGCGTTTCCCTACGAGCAGTACTTC. Amino acid sequence: CASRGAFPYEQYF.

Points on this clonotype: Germline is not matched at one junction end, which may reflect a read error. The rearrangement joins TRBV7-2 to TRBJ2-3; no clear D gene. CDR1 and CDR2 (germline): SGHTA, FQGNSA. CDR3 length equals 15 residues. Here the CDR3 reads CASTLGAGNTDTQYF. Written as DNA, the CDR3 is TGTGCCAGCACCTTAGGCGCCGGAAACACAGATACGCAGTATTTT.

J is TRBJ2-3 and V is TRBV29-1; D is perhaps TRBD1 (5 bases). V lost 3 bases and J 3 bases, leaving 16 bases between the germline ends. This CDR3 spans 15 amino acids. Germline V gene lookup returns CDR1 SQVTM and CDR2 ANQGSEA. In DNA form, the CDR3 reads TGCAGCGTTGATAAGGGGTGGGGTCGGACAGATACGCAGTATTTT. Translation gives CSVDKGWGRTDTQYF.

This clonotype was picked up a small number of times. The chain has TRBV20-1 and TRBJ1-2; perhaps TRBD1 as D (6 bases). V lost 2 bases to trimming and J lost 2 bases, with 9 bases between them. From germline, CDR1 is DFQATT and CDR2 SNEGSKA (reference sequence). The CDR3 length is 13 residues. Here the CDR3 reads CSARQGRNYGYTF. CDR3 in DNA: TGCAGTGCTAGACAGGGGCGGAACTATGGCTACACCTTC.

This clonotype was counted only a few times. The chain links TRBV7-6 to TRBJ2-7, with D perhaps TRBD1 (5 bases). The length of the CDR3 is 19 residues. CDR1 is SGHVS, CDR2 FNYEAQ, per germline. V dropped 5 bases and J dropped 3 bases, with 29 bases sitting between them. The CDR3 reads CASSPSLGSGWTSGYEQYF. The CDR3 region has the DNA TGTGCCAGCAGCCCCAGTTTGGGTTCAGGGTGGACCTCAGGCTACGAGCAGTACTTC.

The V call is TRBV4-3, the J call TRBJ2-5; D uncertain. The CDR3 spans 13 residues. The germline gives CDR1 LGHNA, CDR2 YSLEER. V lost 1 base, J lost 4 bases, and 7 bases lay in between. The CDR3 region is CASSQGIAETQYF. The CDR3 coding sequence is TGCGCCAGCAGCCAAGGAATAGCAGAGACCCAGTACTTC.

This clonotype was counted a few times. The V and J genes are TRBV20-1 and TRBJ2-7, with D perhaps matching TRBD2 (6 bases). V gave up 6 bases and J gave up 11 bases, with 17 bases separating them. Germline CDR1 and CDR2: DFQATT and SNEGSKA (reference sequence). CDR3 size: 11 residues. CDR3 in amino acids: CSATHREQEYF. The CDR3 DNA sequence: TGCAGTGCGACTCACCGGGAGCAGGAGTACTTC.

In this sample, this clonotype turned up many times. This chain links TRBV5-1 with TRBJ1-5; 8 bases match TRBD1. The CDR3 is 14 residues long. The V gene's germline CDR1 is SGHRS and CDR2 YFSETQ. Trimming cost V 1 base and J 6 bases; bases outside gene matches: 3. The CDR3 coding sequence is TGCGCCAGCAGCTTGTCAGGGGGCGGTCAGCCCCAGCATTTT. This gives the protein CASSLSGGGQPQHF. The whole variable domain, remainder taken from reference TRBV5-1 and TRBJ1-5, is KAGVTQTPRYLIKTRGQQVTLSCSPISGHRSVSWYQQTPGQGLQFLFEYFSETQRNKGNFPGRFSGRQFSNSRSEMNVSTLELGDSALYLCASSLSGGGQPQHFGDGTRLSIL.

The sample holds a few counts of this clonotype. V usage is TRBV15 and J usage is TRBJ1-1, with a weak D call TRBD1 (5 bases). V was cut by 0 bases and J by 0 bases, with 11 bases left in between. Germline assignment: CDR1 LNHNV and CDR2 YYDKDF (reference sequence). CDR3 length: 16 residues. The chain's CDR3 is CATSRDRGPMNTEAFF. The CDR3, as DNA: TGTGCCACCAGCAGAGATAGGGGACCAATGAACACTGAAGCTTTCTTT.

For the CDR3, the DNA is TGTGCCAGCACCTTGGGCGACTGGCTCGACGAGCAGTACTTC. It codes for CASTLGDWLDEQYF. V usage is TRBV12-3 or TRBV12-4 and J usage is TRBJ2-7; no reliable D call. The CDR3 has 14 residues. The V gene lost 7 bases and the J gene lost 5 bases, with 18 bases spanning the gap.

The sample holds a few counts of this clonotype. The chain recombines TRBV7-8 with TRBJ1-5, with D possibly matching TRBD1 (6 bases). CDR1 and CDR2 (germline): SGHVS, FQNEAQ. The CDR3 has 15 residues. V was clipped by 4 bases and J by 3 bases, with 13 bases between them. CDR3 sequence: CASSSNRDLNQPQHF. CDR3 DNA sequence: TGTGCCAGCAGCTCTAACAGGGATCTCAATCAGCCCCAGCATTTT.

Only a few counts were recorded for this clonotype. The chain carries TRBV6-2 or TRBV6-3 and TRBJ2-7; no reliable D call. Trimming removed 5 bases at V and 0 bases at J, with 17 bases between. The CDR3 extends over 16 amino acids. Germline V gene sequence: CDR1 MNHEY, CDR2 SVGEGT. CDR3 region: CASSKEYLKYSYEQYF. The CDR3 nucleotides are TGTGCCAGCAGTAAAGAATACCTCAAGTACTCCTACGAGCAGTACTTC.

This clonotype was observed a handful of times. The rearrangement uses TRBV11-1 and TRBJ1-4; TRBD1 aligns across 7 bases. Unmatched junction bases numbered 18, after V lost 5 bases and J lost 0 bases. The CDR3 has 20 amino acids. Germline V gives CDR1 SGHAT, CDR2 FQDESV (reference sequence). As DNA, the CDR3 is TGTGCCAGCAGCCCTTCGATGGTGACAGGGCAAGGGGCAACTAATGAAAAACTGTTTTTT. Protein product: CASSPSMVTGQGATNEKLFF.

This clonotype showed up just a few times. The rearrangement uses TRBV12-3 or TRBV12-4 and TRBJ1-2; TRBD1 is a possible D gene (5 bases). V was trimmed by 3 bases and J by 7 bases, leaving 21 bases between them. This CDR3 has 16 residues. The CDR3 loop is CASSFRVVLGVSGYTF. CDR3 bases: TGTGCCAGCAGTTTTCGGGTTGTGCTAGGGGTGAGTGGCTACACCTTC.

A word on this clonotype: A much larger clone differs from this one at a single base, so this may be a read error. V usage is TRBV7-2 and J usage is TRBJ2-2; 8 bases are shared with TRBD2. The V gene's germline CDR1 is SGHTA and CDR2 FQGNSA. The CDR3 is 16 amino acids. The CDR3 reads CASSLGLASNTGELLF. Here the CDR3 DNA reads TGTGCCAGCAGCTTAGGACTAGCGTCGAACACCGGGGAGCTGCTTTTT. The full variable domain, completed using reference TRBV7-2 and TRBJ2-2, is GAGVSQSPSNKVTEKGKDVELRCDPISGHTALYWYRQSLGQGLEFLIYFQGNSAPDKSGLPSDRFSAERTGGSVSTLTIQRTQQEDSAVYLCASSLGLASNTGELLFGEGSRLTVL.

This clonotype was counted ten times or more. The genes are TRBV27 and TRBJ2-2, with 7 bases that match TRBD1. The CDR3 is made up of 14 amino acids. Germline assignment: CDR1 MNHEY and CDR2 SMNVEV (reference sequence). The V segment lost 4 bases and the J segment 7 bases; nucleotides outside the gene matches: 6. The CDR3 loop reads CASSSTGWIGELFF. The CDR3 DNA follows: TGTGCCAGCAGTTCGACAGGGTGGATCGGGGAGCTGTTTTTT.

This clonotype occurred a few times. The chain combines TRBV10-3 with TRBJ2-3; D is undetermined. This CDR3 is built from 13 residues. Germline CDR1 is ENHRY and CDR2 is SYGVKD. Trimming shortened V by 2 bases and J by 0 bases, and 3 bases separated the two germline ends. The CDR3 sequence is CAISEPSTDTQYF. The CDR3 bases are TGTGCCATCAGTGAGCCAAGCACAGATACGCAGTATTTT.

The V and J genes are TRBV20-1 and TRBJ2-1; TRBD2 aligns across 7 bases. Germline loops: CDR1 DFQATT, CDR2 SNEGSKA (reference sequence). Trimming removed 0 bases from V and 3 bases from J; junction bases left unmatched: 8. The CDR3 covers 16 residues. In DNA form, the CDR3 reads TGCAGTGCTAGAGATGAGGCGGGAGCTCACTACAATGAGCAGTTCTTC. This codes for CSARDEAGAHYNEQFF.

This clonotype appeared a few times. This rearrangement joins TRBV11-2 to TRBJ2-3; 12 bases line up with TRBD2. The CDR3 runs 18 residues. V shed 4 bases and J 4 bases; nucleotides not matched to a gene: 12. The germline V gene encodes CDR1 SGHAT and CDR2 FQNNGV. For the CDR3, the DNA is TGTGCCAGCAGCTCCCTAACAACTAGCGGGAGGAGTTCAGATACGCAGTATTTT. Translating it yields CASSSLTTSGRSSDTQYF.